Sequencing of this T cell receptor (beta chain) was carried out in a study of T cell changes during pregnancy in multiple sclerosis. V lost 7 bases and J lost 11, with 17 bases in between. CDR3 length: 12 amino acids. Germline CDR1 MDHEN, CDR2 SYDVKM. Using immunoSEQ multiplex PCR, the repertoire was profiled, and TCRdb retains in-frame clones only, with some absent. Of about 23,000 clones listed, 75% to 90% are singletons. The chain employs TRBV28 and TRBJ1-1; a weak D match, TRBD1 (6 bases). This specimen was CD4+ T cells from peripheral blood mononuclear cells, taken in the first trimester of pregnancy. The TCR was taken from a female donor in good health, enrolled as a control in a pregnancy study. The CDR3 sequence is CASTQAGVNAFF. The CDR3 nucleotides read TGTGCCAGCACCCAGGCAGGGGTGAACGCTTTCTTT.